The next 6 T cell receptor beta chains were all read from a single sample in a study of cytomegalovirus exposure and HLA in healthy donors. Primers for the PCR totalled 60 Vbeta and 13 Jbeta. Method: immunoSEQ multiplex PCR; TCRdb's copy keeps in-frame clones and lacks some. The sample lists about 200,000 clones, 73% seen once, with around 1.9% in the top ten. Material: PBMCs. The receptor source for this set is a woman aged 25 to 39 in good health and CMV-seronegative.

The rearrangement joins TRBV5-6 to TRBJ1-1; tentative D call: TRBD1 (5 bases). V was clipped by 3 bases and J by 3 bases, with 12 bases between them. Germline CDR1 SGHDT, CDR2 YYEEEE. This CDR3 is built from 14 residues. The chain's CDR3 is CASSSQGRHTEAFF. The DNA for the CDR3 is TGTGCCAGCAGCTCGCAGGGAAGACACACTGAAGCTTTCTTT.

The chain is built from TRBV4-3 and TRBJ1-1; D perhaps matches TRBD1 (6 bases). The germline CDR1 and CDR2 sequences are LGHNA and YSLEER. Between the trimmed V and J ends, which lost 1 base and 4 bases, there was a span of 19 bases. The CDR3 length is 17 residues. The CDR3 region is CASSQGLERGQGTEAFF. The CDR3, as DNA: TGCGCCAGCAGCCAAGGGCTTGAGCGGGGGCAGGGCACTGAAGCTTTCTTT.

V usage is TRBV11-2 and J usage is TRBJ2-2; 7 nucleotides line up with TRBD2. V gave up 6 bases and J gave up 5 bases; unmatched junction bases: 12. The CDR3 loop spans 16 amino acids. Germline V lookup: CDR1 SGHAT, CDR2 FQNNGV. DNA of the CDR3: TGTGCCAGCAGACGCACCATACTAGCGTGGACCGGGGAGCTGTTTTTT. It is translated as CASRRTILAWTGELFF.

With respect to this clone: At one end, the junction sequence differs from germline, possibly due to a read error. V usage is TRBV6-1 and J usage is TRBJ1-6, with a possible D match to TRBD1 (5 bases). In germline, CDR1 is MNHNS, CDR2 SASEGT. This CDR3 region has 16 residues. The CDR3 is CASREGAASYNSPLHF. The CDR3 coding sequence is TGTGCCAGCAGAGAAGGGGCCGCCTCCTATAATTCACCCCTCCACTTT.

The J gene is TRBJ2-7, the V gene TRBV14, with D perhaps TRBD1 (5 bases). Germline CDR1 SGHDN, CDR2 FVKESK. This CDR3 has 16 amino acids. Trimming pared 0 bases from V and 0 bases from J, leaving 12 bases between. The CDR3 reads CASSQDVNRGSYEQYF. For the CDR3, the DNA is TGTGCCAGCAGCCAAGATGTAAATAGGGGCTCCTACGAGCAGTACTTC. Based on the CDR3 plus reference TRBV14 and TRBJ2-7, the full variable domain is EAGVTQFPSHSVIEKGQTVTLRCDPISGHDNLYWYRRVMGKEIKFLLHFVKESKQDESGMPNNRFLAERTGGTYSTLKVQPAELEDSGVYFCASSQDVNRGSYEQYFGPGTRLTVT.

The chain uses TRBV9 and TRBJ2-3, with TRBD2 matching over 10 bases. CDR3 length: 14 residues. Trimming took 3 bases from V and 9 from J; bases not matched to a gene: 7. CDR1 is SGDLS and CDR2 is YYNGEE in the germline V gene. CDR3 in amino acids: CASSATLAGGTQYF. The CDR3 nucleotides read TGTGCCAGCAGCGCAACCTTAGCGGGGGGCACGCAGTATTTT.